Presented here are 18 T cell receptor beta chains from one specimen sequenced in a study of blood T cell repertoires in COVID-19. Assay used: immunoSEQ multiplex PCR; TCRdb lists only in-frame clones, some missing. The table shows about 86,000 clones, with about four fifths occurring only once. The source material was peripheral blood. Receptor source: an elderly woman with acute or convalescent COVID-19.

This chain uses TRBV7-2 with TRBJ2-3; no reliable D call. V was pared by 5 bases and J by 10 bases, with 10 bases between. Germline-derived CDR1 and CDR2 are SGHTA and FQGNSA. CDR3 length: 11 amino acids. DNA for the CDR3: TGTGCCAGCAGCCTAAGTATGTCGCAGTATTTT. Protein sequence: CASSLSMSQYF.

Ten or more counts support this clone. The V gene is TRBV5-1, the J gene TRBJ2-3; TRBD2 is a possible D gene (5 bases). Germline CDR1 SGHRS, CDR2 YFSETQ. The length of the CDR3 is 15 residues. V was cut by 2 bases and J by 3 bases, with 13 bases left in between. The CDR3 nucleotides are TGCGCCAGCAGCTTTACGGGAAGGGAAACAGATACGCAGTATTTT. Protein product: CASSFTGRETDTQYF. Drawing the rest from reference TRBV5-1 and TRBJ2-3, the complete variable domain is KAGVTQTPRYLIKTRGQQVTLSCSPISGHRSVSWYQQTPGQGLQFLFEYFSETQRNKGNFPGRFSGRQFSNSRSEMNVSTLELGDSALYLCASSFTGRETDTQYFGPGTRLTVL.

The chain is built from TRBV6-5 and TRBJ1-5; 9 bases line up with TRBD1. This CDR3 spans 15 amino acids. Germline lookup yields CDR1 MNHEY and CDR2 SVGAGI. J gave up 4 bases and V 4 bases, and 5 bases lay outside the gene matches. The CDR3 sequence is CASSSRQGVNQPQHF. In nucleotides, the CDR3 is TGTGCCAGCAGTTCCCGACAGGGGGTTAATCAGCCCCAGCATTTT.

V is TRBV7-2 and J is TRBJ2-7; D is uncertain. Looked up from germline, CDR1 is SGHTA and CDR2 is FQGNSA. This CDR3 comprises 11 residues. Between the trimmed V and J ends, which lost 5 bases and 2 bases, there was a span of 4 bases. DNA for the CDR3: TGTGCCAGCAGCGCTACCTACGAGCAGTACTTC. As protein: CASSATYEQYF.

The chain employs TRBV28 and TRBJ1-2; D possibly corresponds to TRBD1 (5 bases). Per the germline V gene, CDR1 is MDHEN and CDR2 is SYDVKM. The V and J ends lost 4 bases and 13 bases respectively, with 16 bases between them. The CDR3 consists of 12 residues. The DNA for the CDR3 is TGTGCCAGCAGTTCCGGGACGGCGGGAATCACCTTC. It yields the protein CASSSGTAGITF.

The gene calls are TRBV5-4 and TRBJ1-4; 11 bases align to TRBD1. The germline CDR1 and CDR2 sequences are SGHNT and YYREEE (reference sequence). The V segment lost 4 bases and the J segment 7 bases; nucleotides outside the gene matches: 3. This CDR3 is 14 amino acids long. The CDR3 region is CASSVGQGGEKLFF. For the CDR3, the DNA is TGTGCCAGCAGCGTGGGACAGGGGGGTGAAAAACTGTTTTTT.

For the CDR3, the DNA is TGCAGTGCTAGTATTAGGGGAATGAACACTGAAGCTTTCTTT. The encoded protein is CSASIRGMNTEAFF. The chain couples TRBV20-1 to TRBJ1-1; D is possibly TRBD1 (5 bases). Trimming shortened V by 3 bases and J by 0 bases, and 11 bases separated the two germline ends. The CDR3 contains 14 residues. Germline loops: CDR1 DFQATT, CDR2 SNEGSKA (reference sequence).

The V and J genes are TRBV28 and TRBJ1-2; 7 bases match TRBD1. V was pared by 6 bases and J by 5 bases, with 9 bases of the junction left unmatched. There are 14 residues in the CDR3. From germline, CDR1 is MDHEN and CDR2 SYDVKM. The CDR3 nucleotides are TGTGCCAGCAGCTCGGGACAGCGCAAGTATGGCTACACCTTC. This sequence encodes CASSSGQRKYGYTF.

The chain carries TRBV2 and TRBJ1-5; 8 positions agree with TRBD1. Looked up from germline, CDR1 is SNHLY and CDR2 is FYNNEI. V lost 10 bases and J lost 9; bases outside the gene matches: 11. The CDR3 is 13 residues long. The CDR3 DNA follows: TGTGCCATACAGGGGGAGGCTAATAGGCCCCAGCATTTT. Encoded protein: CAIQGEANRPQHF.

CDR3 in amino acids: CAISGRANTGELFF. The CDR3 DNA reads as TGTGCCATCTCTGGCAGGGCGAACACCGGGGAGCTGTTTTTT. The V and J genes are TRBV10-3 and TRBJ2-2; perhaps TRBD1 as D (5 bases). Germline CDR1 is ENHRY and CDR2 is SYGVKD. V lost 8 bases, J lost 0 bases, and 10 bases lay in between. This CDR3 contains 14 residues.

The chain has TRBV6-1 and TRBJ2-1; possibly TRBD1 for D (6 bases). V was trimmed by 1 base and J by 3 bases, leaving 16 bases between them. Germline V gene data show CDR1 as MNHNS and CDR2 as SASEGT. The CDR3 runs to 17 residues. The CDR3 DNA reads as TGTGCCAGCAGTGAAGGGTTAGGGGGAGCCAACTACAATGAGCAGTTCTTC. Translated: CASSEGLGGANYNEQFF.

CDR3 protein: CASSYSAGTDTQYF. Written as DNA, the CDR3 is TGTGCCAGCAGTTACTCGGCAGGCACAGATACGCAGTATTTT. This rearrangement joins TRBV6-5 to TRBJ2-3; D is ambiguous. The V gene lost 0 bases and the J gene lost 1 base, with 5 bases spanning the gap. Germline CDR1 is MNHEY and CDR2 is SVGAGI. The CDR3 is 14 residues long.

The chain has TRBV5-1 and TRBJ1-1, with TRBD1 as a possible D gene (5 bases). The CDR3 spans 13 residues. CDR1 and CDR2 from the germline V gene are SGHRS and YFSETQ. V lost 7 bases and J 4 bases, leaving 14 bases between the germline ends. In DNA form, the CDR3 reads TGCGCCAGCTGTCCCGGGGGTAGCACTGAAGCTTTCTTT. Translated, it gives CASCPGGSTEAFF. The whole variable domain, remainder taken from reference TRBV5-1 and TRBJ1-1, is KAGVTQTPRYLIKTRGQQVTLSCSPISGHRSVSWYQQTPGQGLQFLFEYFSETQRNKGNFPGRFSGRQFSNSRSEMNVSTLELGDSALYLCASCPGGSTEAFFGQGTRLTVV.

The gene calls are TRBV6-6 and TRBJ2-1, with no clear D. CDR3 length equals 13 residues. CDR1 is MNHNY and CDR2 is SVGAGI in the germline V gene (reference sequence). V dropped 7 bases and J dropped 0 bases, with 7 bases sitting between them. Written as DNA, the CDR3 is TGTGCCAGCACTGGCAGCTCCTACAATGAGCAGTTCTTC. It encodes CASTGSSYNEQFF.

The chain links TRBV7-9 to TRBJ1-2, with D maybe TRBD1 (6 bases). The ends were cut back, 2 bases at V and 2 bases at J, with 15 bases in the middle. The CDR3 runs to 16 residues. Germline V gene data show CDR1 as SEHNR and CDR2 as FQNEAQ (reference sequence). The CDR3 spells CASSLTPGGPNYGYTF. The CDR3 bases are TGTGCCAGCAGCTTAACCCCCGGGGGGCCGAACTATGGCTACACCTTC.

V is TRBV3-1 (or the pseudogene TRBV3-2) and J is TRBJ1-1; 8 nucleotides match TRBD1. The V and J ends lost 1 base and 13 bases, in that order; junction bases with no gene match: 11. Germline CDR1 and CDR2: LGHDT and YNNKEL (reference sequence). This CDR3 contains 14 residues. The CDR3 reads CASSQGAGGSGGFF. The CDR3 nucleotides are TGTGCCAGCAGCCAAGGGGCAGGGGGCAGTGGCGGTTTCTTT.

This clone was seen a single time. The genes are TRBV25-1 and TRBJ2-5; unclear D gene. Germline V gene data show CDR1 as MGHDK and CDR2 as SYGVNS. Trimming took off 8 bases at V and 4 bases at J, with 17 bases between the two ends. The CDR3 runs to 14 residues. CDR3 loop: CASLSLNPLETQYF. In DNA form, the CDR3 reads TGTGCCAGCCTAAGTCTCAACCCACTAGAGACCCAGTACTTC.

The chain carries TRBV5-1 and TRBJ1-1, with 7 nucleotides matching TRBD1. CDR1 and CDR2 (germline): SGHRS, YFSETQ. J was trimmed by 7 bases and V by 4 bases; bases with no gene match: 10. This CDR3 comprises 14 residues. CDR3 sequence: CASSTKGANDEAFF. The DNA of the CDR3 is TGCGCCAGCAGCACTAAGGGGGCGAATGATGAAGCTTTCTTT.